The rows below give T cell receptor beta chains drawn from one sample of a study of cytomegalovirus exposure and HLA in healthy donors. Generated by immunoSEQ multiplex PCR, the TCRdb table keeps only in-frame clones and is missing some. The sample holds approximately 300,000 clones; around 90% are singletons and the top ten take 1% to 1.5%. The sequencing sample was made of PBMCs. These receptors were obtained from a woman between 25 and 40 years old in good health and CMV-seropositive. Each CDR3 is given with its conserved first and last residue. A D gene is named only where the DNA matches it firmly. Not all rows give a size; the values are once, few, many and, for expanded clones, a class.

v_gene: TRBV19; abundance: -; d_gene: -; j_gene: TRBJ1-1; CDR3nt: TGTGCCAGTAGTCAGTCGGGGGTTGCCAACACTGAAGCTTTCTTT; CDR3aa: CASSQSGVANTEAFF
v_gene: TRBV9; abundance: -; d_gene: TRBD2; j_gene: TRBJ2-1; CDR3nt: TGTGCCAGCAGCGCTGGCGGGGGAGTGGTCAATGAGCAGTTCTTC; CDR3aa: CASSAGGGVVNEQFF
v_gene: TRBV27; abundance: -; d_gene: -; j_gene: TRBJ2-1; CDR3nt: TGTGCCAGCAATGTTGACTGGAGGGCAGCCTCCTACAATGAGCAGTTCTTC; CDR3aa: CASNVDWRAASYNEQFF
v_gene: TRBV27; abundance: -; d_gene: -; j_gene: TRBJ1-4; CDR3nt: TGTGCCAGCAGCTACTGCCCCCGCGGGGTTTGTGAAAAACTGTTTTTT; CDR3aa: CASSYCPRGVCEKLFF
v_gene: TRBV9; abundance: -; d_gene: -; j_gene: TRBJ2-7; CDR3nt: TGTGCCAGCAGCGTAAGGGGCCAGGACTCCTACGAGCAGTACTTC; CDR3aa: CASSVRGQDSYEQYF
v_gene: TRBV9; abundance: -; d_gene: TRBD1; j_gene: TRBJ1-1; CDR3nt: TGTGCCAGCAGCCTCTCCGGGACAGTAAACACTGAAGCTTTCTTT; CDR3aa: CASSLSGTVNTEAFF
v_gene: TRBV7-8; abundance: -; d_gene: TRBD2; j_gene: TRBJ2-5; CDR3nt: TGTGCCAGCAGCTTACGGGGGGGCCCTGAGACCCAGTACTTC; CDR3aa: CASSLRGGPETQYF
v_gene: TRBV2; abundance: -; d_gene: -; j_gene: TRBJ1-1; CDR3nt: TGTGCCAGCTCGGACGGGATGGACACTGAAGCTTTCTTT; CDR3aa: CASSDGMDTEAFF
v_gene: TRBV7-9; abundance: -; d_gene: -; j_gene: TRBJ2-1; CDR3nt: TGTGCCAGCAGCTTGAGCGGGTCCTACAATGAGCAGTTCTTC; CDR3aa: CASSLSGSYNEQFF
v_gene: TRBV7-6; abundance: -; d_gene: -; j_gene: TRBJ2-1; CDR3nt: TGTGCCAGCAGCCAGACGGACTACAATGAGCAGTTCTTC; CDR3aa: CASSQTDYNEQFF
v_gene: TRBV28; abundance: -; d_gene: -; j_gene: TRBJ2-5; CDR3nt: TGTGCCAGCAGGACTAGGTCGTTTGAGACCCAGTACTTC; CDR3aa: CASRTRSFETQYF
v_gene: TRBV27; abundance: -; d_gene: TRBD1; j_gene: TRBJ2-3; CDR3nt: TGTGCCAGCAGTTTATCGTACAGGGGGCTTACAGATACGCAGTATTTT; CDR3aa: CASSLSYRGLTDTQYF
v_gene: TRBV2; abundance: -; d_gene: -; j_gene: TRBJ1-4; CDR3nt: TGTGCCAGCAGGAGGTATAATGAAAAACTGTTTTTT; CDR3aa: CASRRYNEKLFF
v_gene: TRBV28; abundance: few; d_gene: -; j_gene: TRBJ2-1; CDR3nt: TGTGCCAGCAGTTTATTTACCAACAGGGGAGGATACAATGAGCAGTTCTTC; CDR3aa: CASSLFTNRGGYNEQFF
v_gene: TRBV15; abundance: -; d_gene: TRBD2; j_gene: TRBJ2-6; CDR3nt: TGTGCCACCAGCAGAGATCGGGGGACTAGGCTCTCTGGGGCCAACGTCCTGACTTTC; CDR3aa: CATSRDRGTRLSGANVLTF
v_gene: TRBV6-1; abundance: -; d_gene: TRBD1; j_gene: TRBJ2-1; CDR3nt: TGTGCCAGCAGCACGAGGACAGGGGGCTATTCTGAGCAGTTCTTC; CDR3aa: CASSTRTGGYSEQFF
v_gene: TRBV7-9; abundance: -; d_gene: TRBD2; j_gene: TRBJ2-3; CDR3nt: TGTGCCAGCAGCTCTAGCGGGCTAGATACGCAGTATTTT; CDR3aa: CASSSSGLDTQYF
v_gene: TRBV30; abundance: -; d_gene: -; j_gene: TRBJ1-3; CDR3nt: TGTGCCTGGACGACCGAAGTCTCTGGAAACACCATATATTTT; CDR3aa: CAWTTEVSGNTIYF
v_gene: TRBV5-1; abundance: -; d_gene: TRBD1; j_gene: TRBJ1-1; CDR3nt: TGCGCCAGCAGCAAAGCCGGGACAGGGGTAGGTGTAGCTTTCTTT; CDR3aa: CASSKAGTGVGVAFF
v_gene: TRBV6-1; abundance: -; d_gene: -; j_gene: TRBJ1-2; CDR3nt: TGTGCCAGCAACGAGGGGAACTATGGCTACACCTTC; CDR3aa: CASNEGNYGYTF
v_gene: TRBV5-6; abundance: -; d_gene: -; j_gene: TRBJ1-4; CDR3nt: TGTGCCAGCGGACATTTTCTTCGCAATGAAAAACTGTTTTTT; CDR3aa: CASGHFLRNEKLFF
v_gene: TRBV28; abundance: -; d_gene: TRBD1; j_gene: TRBJ1-4; CDR3nt: TGTGCCAGCAGTTTCATCAGGGGGAATGAAAAACTGTTTTTT; CDR3aa: CASSFIRGNEKLFF
v_gene: TRBV4-1; abundance: few; d_gene: TRBD1; j_gene: TRBJ1-4; CDR3nt: TGCGCCAGCAGCCCACCGGGACAGGTGGTTCTGTTTTTT; CDR3aa: CASSPPGQVVLFF
v_gene: TRBV15; abundance: few; d_gene: TRBD1; j_gene: TRBJ2-7; CDR3nt: TGTGCCACCAGCAGAGATCCAGGGACAGGAAAAGCTCACGAGCAGTACTTC; CDR3aa: CATSRDPGTGKAHEQYF
v_gene: TRBV4-1; abundance: -; d_gene: -; j_gene: TRBJ1-1; CDR3nt: TGCGCCAGCAGCCAAGCCCGGGACACTGAAGCTTTCTTT; CDR3aa: CASSQARDTEAFF
v_gene: TRBV4-2; abundance: -; d_gene: TRBD1; j_gene: TRBJ2-3; CDR3nt: TGTGCCAGCAGCCAAGGAAATGTGGACAGGGACACAGATACGCAGTATTTT; CDR3aa: CASSQGNVDRDTDTQYF
v_gene: TRBV18; abundance: -; d_gene: -; j_gene: TRBJ2-7; CDR3nt: TGTGCCAGCCGCCTCGGGGCGTTTGACGAGCAGTACTTC; CDR3aa: CASRLGAFDEQYF
v_gene: TRBV7-6; abundance: once; d_gene: TRBD1; j_gene: TRBJ1-5; CDR3nt: TGTGCCAGCAGCCTAACAGGGGGCAGACAGCCCCAGCATTTT; CDR3aa: CASSLTGGRQPQHF
v_gene: TRBV5-4; abundance: -; d_gene: TRBD2; j_gene: TRBJ2-3; CDR3nt: TGTGCCAGCAGCCAGGCGGGGGAGAGCACAGATACGCAGTATTTT; CDR3aa: CASSQAGESTDTQYF
v_gene: TRBV4-1; abundance: -; d_gene: -; j_gene: TRBJ1-5; CDR3nt: TGCGCCAGCAGCCAAGTCCCAGATCAGCCCCAGCATTTT; CDR3aa: CASSQVPDQPQHF
v_gene: TRBV6-1; abundance: -; d_gene: TRBD1; j_gene: TRBJ1-1; CDR3nt: TGTGCCAGCACCGGGACAGTGGGGATGAACACTGAAGCTTTCTTT; CDR3aa: CASTGTVGMNTEAFF
v_gene: TRBV6-1; abundance: -; d_gene: TRBD1; j_gene: TRBJ1-3; CDR3nt: TGTGCCAGCAGTGCGGGACAGGGACTCTCTGGAAACACCATATATTTT; CDR3aa: CASSAGQGLSGNTIYF
v_gene: TRBV7-2; abundance: -; d_gene: TRBD2; j_gene: TRBJ2-2; CDR3nt: TGTGCCAGCAGCTTTTCCGGGACTAGGAACGGGGAGCTGTTTTTT; CDR3aa: CASSFSGTRNGELFF